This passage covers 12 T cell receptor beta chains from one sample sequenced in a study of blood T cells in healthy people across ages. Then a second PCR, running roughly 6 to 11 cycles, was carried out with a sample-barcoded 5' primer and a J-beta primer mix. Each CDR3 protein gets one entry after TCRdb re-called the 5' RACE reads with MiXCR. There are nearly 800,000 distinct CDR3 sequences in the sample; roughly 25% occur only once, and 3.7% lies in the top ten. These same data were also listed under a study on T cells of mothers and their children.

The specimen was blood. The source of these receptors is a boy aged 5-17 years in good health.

CDR3 DNA sequence: TGTGCCAGCAGTTACTCCAGCAACCCCTCCTACGAGCAGTACTTC. The encoded protein is CASSYSSNPSYEQYF. The V and J genes are TRBV6-5 and TRBJ2-7; D is uncertain. This CDR3 has 15 residues. Germline CDR1 reads MNHEY; CDR2 reads SVGAGI. V lost 0 bases and J lost 0, with 9 bases in between.

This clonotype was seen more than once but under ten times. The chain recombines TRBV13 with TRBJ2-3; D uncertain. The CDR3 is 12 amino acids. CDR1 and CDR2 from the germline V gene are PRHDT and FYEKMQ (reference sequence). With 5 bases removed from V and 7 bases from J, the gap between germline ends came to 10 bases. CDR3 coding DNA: TGTGCCAGCAGCGCAGAACTAAATACGCAGTATTTT. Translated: CASSAELNTQYF.

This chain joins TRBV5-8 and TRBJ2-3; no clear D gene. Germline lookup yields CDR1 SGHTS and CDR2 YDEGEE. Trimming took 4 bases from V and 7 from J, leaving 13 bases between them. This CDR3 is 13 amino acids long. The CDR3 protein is CASSLDQRNTQYF. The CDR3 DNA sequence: TGTGCCAGCAGCCTTGACCAGAGGAATACGCAGTATTTT.

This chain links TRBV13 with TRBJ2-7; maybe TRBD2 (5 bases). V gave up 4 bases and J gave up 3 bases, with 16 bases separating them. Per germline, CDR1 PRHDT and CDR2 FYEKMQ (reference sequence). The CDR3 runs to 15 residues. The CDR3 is CASSSLGKSYYEQYF. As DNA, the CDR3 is TGTGCCAGCAGCTCACTAGGGAAGAGCTACTACGAGCAGTACTTC.

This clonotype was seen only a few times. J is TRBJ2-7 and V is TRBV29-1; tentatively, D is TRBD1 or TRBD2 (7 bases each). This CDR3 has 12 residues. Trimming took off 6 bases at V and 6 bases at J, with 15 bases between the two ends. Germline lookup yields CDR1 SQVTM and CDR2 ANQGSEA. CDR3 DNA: TGCAGCGTAACAGGGGAGGGAGGCGAGCAGTACTTC. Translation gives CSVTGEGGEQYF.

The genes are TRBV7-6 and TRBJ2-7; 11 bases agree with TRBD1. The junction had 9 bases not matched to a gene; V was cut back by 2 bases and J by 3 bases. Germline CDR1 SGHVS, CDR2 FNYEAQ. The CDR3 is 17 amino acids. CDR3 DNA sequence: TGTGCCAGCAGCTTACGCCTGGGACAGGGGGGCAACTACGAGCAGTACTTC. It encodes CASSLRLGQGGNYEQYF.

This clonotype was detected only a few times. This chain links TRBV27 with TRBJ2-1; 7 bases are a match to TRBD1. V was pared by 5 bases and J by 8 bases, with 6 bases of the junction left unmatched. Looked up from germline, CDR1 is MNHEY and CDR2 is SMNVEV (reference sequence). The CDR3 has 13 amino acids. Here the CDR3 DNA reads TGTGCCAGCAGTCTAGGGACAGTGTATGAGCAGTTCTTC. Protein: CASSLGTVYEQFF.

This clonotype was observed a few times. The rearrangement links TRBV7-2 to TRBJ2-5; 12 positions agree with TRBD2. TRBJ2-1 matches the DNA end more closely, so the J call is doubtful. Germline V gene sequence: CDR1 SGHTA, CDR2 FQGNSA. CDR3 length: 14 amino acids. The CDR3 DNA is TGTGCCAGCAGCTTCGGACTAGCGGGGAATGAGCAGTTCTTC. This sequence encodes CASSFGLAGNEQFF.

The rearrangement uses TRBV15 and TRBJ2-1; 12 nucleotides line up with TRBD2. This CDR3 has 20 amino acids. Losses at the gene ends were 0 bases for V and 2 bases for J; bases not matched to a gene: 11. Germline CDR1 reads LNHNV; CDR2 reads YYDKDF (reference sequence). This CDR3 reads CATSRDMLAGGPYTYNEQFF. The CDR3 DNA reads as TGTGCCACCAGCAGAGATATGCTAGCGGGGGGGCCGTACACCTACAATGAGCAGTTCTTC.

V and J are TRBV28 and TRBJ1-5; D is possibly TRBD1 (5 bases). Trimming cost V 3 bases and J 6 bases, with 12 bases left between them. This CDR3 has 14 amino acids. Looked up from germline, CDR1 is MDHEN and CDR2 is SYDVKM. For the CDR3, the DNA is TGTGCCAGCAGTTTCGAGGGGTTTTCTCAGCCCCAGCATTTT. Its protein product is CASSFEGFSQPQHF.

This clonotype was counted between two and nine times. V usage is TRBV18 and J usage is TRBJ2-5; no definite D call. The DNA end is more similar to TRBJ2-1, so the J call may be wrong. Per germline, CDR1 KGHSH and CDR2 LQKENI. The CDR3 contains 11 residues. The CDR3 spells CASSPENEQFF. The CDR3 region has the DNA TGTGCCAGCTCACCAGAAAATGAGCAGTTCTTC.

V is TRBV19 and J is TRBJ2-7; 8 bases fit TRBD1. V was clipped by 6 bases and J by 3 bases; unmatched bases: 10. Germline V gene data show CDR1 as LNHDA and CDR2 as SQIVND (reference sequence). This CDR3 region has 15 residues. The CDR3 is CASSEPDRELYEQYF. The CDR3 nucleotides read TGTGCCAGTAGCGAACCGGACAGGGAGCTCTACGAGCAGTACTTC.